These T cell receptor beta chains were read from a single sample in a study of HIV-infected patients and healthy controls. TCRdb re-derived calls from the 5' RACE reads in MiXCR, one entry per CDR3 protein. The sample records around 5,300 distinct CDR3 sequences, approximately 22% being singletons. The material was blood, obtained before antiretroviral therapy. These receptors all stem from an adult with HIV infection. Both conserved end residues are part of each CDR3. D genes are given only for firm matches. The size field is filled for only some rows; it gives once, few, many or a size class.

CDR3 length	D gene	V gene	clone size	J gene	CDR3 DNA	CDR3 protein
14	NA	TRBV5-4	many	TRBJ2-2	TGTGCCAGCAGCCCAAATGAGAACACCGGGGAGCTGTTTTTT	CASSPNENTGELFF
14	NA	TRBV6-5	NA	TRBJ1-6	TGTGCCAGCAGCCGATACCCGTTTAATTCACCCCTCCACTTT	CASSRYPFNSPLHF
16	NA	TRBV6-2/TRBV6-3	many	TRBJ2-2	TGTGCCAGCATCAAAGGGAGCAGTCGGGGCACCGGGGAGCTGTTTTTT	CASIKGSSRGTGELFF
16	NA	TRBV20-1	medium-sized	TRBJ1-2	TGCAGTGCTAGAGATGGGAGACAATTAGCTAACTATGGCTACACCTTC	CSARDGRQLANYGYTF
16	NA	TRBV5-6	medium-sized	TRBJ1-5	TGTGCCAGCAGCCCCCGAAGGCCGGAAAGCAATCAGCCCCAGCATTTT	CASSPRRPESNQPQHF
14	TRBD1	TRBV11-2	NA	TRBJ2-5	TGTGCCAGCAGCTTACAGGGGGCCGCGAAGACCCAGTACTTC	CASSLQGAAKTQYF
13	NA	TRBV3-1	medium-sized	TRBJ1-2	TGTGCCAGCAGCCAGACAGATTCCTATGGCTACACCTTC	CASSQTDSYGYTF
13	NA	TRBV6-5	medium-sized	TRBJ2-3	TGTGCCAGCAGACCCACTAGCACAGATACGCAGTATTTT	CASRPTSTDTQYF
13	TRBD1	TRBV18	many	TRBJ1-1	TGTGCCAGCTCAGTGGGACAGGACACTGAAGCTTTCTTT	CASSVGQDTEAFF
17	NA	TRBV7-6	NA	TRBJ2-2	TGTGCCAGCAGCTTAGATCCAACCGGGACACCAACCGGGGAGCTGTTTTTT	CASSLDPTGTPTGELFF
14	NA	TRBV30	few	TRBJ2-6	TGTGCCTGGAGTGTAGGTCCTGGGGCCAACGTCCTGACTTTC	CAWSVGPGANVLTF
14	TRBD2	TRBV5-1	NA	TRBJ2-2	TGCGCCAGGCCGGGACTAGTGTTGACCGGGGAGCTGTTTTTT	CARPGLVLTGELFF
14	TRBD1	TRBV15	NA	TRBJ1-1	TGTGCCACCGAGGGGACAGGGAGTCGCACTGAAGCTTTCTTT	CATEGTGSRTEAFF
16	TRBD2	TRBV7-9	many	TRBJ2-3	TGTGCCAGCAGCTCCTCCACTTGGGGGGGTGTAGATACGCAGTATTTT	CASSSSTWGGVDTQYF
13	NA	TRBV29-1	NA	TRBJ2-2	TGCAGCGTTGAAGCCCCTAGCGCTCCGGAGCTGTTTTTT	CSVEAPSAPELFF
13	NA	TRBV18	many	TRBJ2-5	TGTGCCAGCTCACCAGGCGGGTCGGAGACCCAGTACTTC	CASSPGGSETQYF
14	NA	TRBV7-9	many	TRBJ2-1	TGTGCCAGCAGCTTGTCTCAGGGGAGCAATGAGCAGTTCTTC	CASSLSQGSNEQFF
14	NA	TRBV7-3	medium-sized	TRBJ2-5	TGTGCCAGCAGCTTCAGGGGGGGTCAAGAGACCCAGTACTTC	CASSFRGGQETQYF
14	NA	TRBV6-6	once	TRBJ1-5	TGTGCCAGCAGTCGGGGAGAGAGCAATCAGCCCCAGCATTTT	CASSRGESNQPQHF
14	NA	TRBV5-1	NA	TRBJ1-5	TGCGCCAGCAGCTTGGGCCGGGATAATCAGCCCCAGCATTTT	CASSLGRDNQPQHF
14	NA	TRBV7-3	many	TRBJ2-3	TGTGCCAGCAGCTCTGGACTATTCACAGATACGCAGTATTTT	CASSSGLFTDTQYF
16	TRBD2	TRBV13	medium-sized	TRBJ2-1	TGTGCCAGCAGCGCGCTCATGCGGGGGGGGGTCAATGAGCAGTTCTTC	CASSALMRGGVNEQFF
15	TRBD1	TRBV20-1	NA	TRBJ2-7	TGCAGTGCTAGAGAACAGACAGGGATGATCCACGAGCAGTACTTC	CSAREQTGMIHEQYF